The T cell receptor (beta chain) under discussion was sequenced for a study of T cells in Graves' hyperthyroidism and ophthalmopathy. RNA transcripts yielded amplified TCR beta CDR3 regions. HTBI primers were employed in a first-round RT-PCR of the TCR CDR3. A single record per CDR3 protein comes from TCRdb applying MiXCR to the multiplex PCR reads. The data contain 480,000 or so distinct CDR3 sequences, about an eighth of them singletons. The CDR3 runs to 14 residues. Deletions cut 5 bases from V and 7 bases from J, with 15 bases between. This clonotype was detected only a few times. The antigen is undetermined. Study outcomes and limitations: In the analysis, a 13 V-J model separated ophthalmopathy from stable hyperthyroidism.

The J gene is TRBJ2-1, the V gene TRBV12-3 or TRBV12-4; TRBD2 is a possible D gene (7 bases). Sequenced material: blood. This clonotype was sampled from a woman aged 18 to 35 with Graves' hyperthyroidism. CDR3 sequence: CASSPQGGGNEQFF. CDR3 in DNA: TGTGCCAGCAGTCCCCAAGGGGGGGGAAATGAGCAGTTCTTC.